Reported below is one TCR beta chain. The junction had 9 bases not matched to a gene; V was cut back by 0 bases and J by 8 bases. CDR1 is SGHAT, CDR2 FQDESV, per germline (reference sequence). The CDR3 totals 15 residues. TCRdb recomputed calls from the PCR reads with MiXCR, one row per CDR3 protein. The data contain over 10,000 distinct CDR3 sequences, roughly three fifths of them seen just once; the ten biggest clones take up about 31%. The data were taken from a study of tumor-infiltrating lymphocytes in oesophageal squamous cell carcinoma. The receptor was isolated from a female donor with esophageal squamous cell carcinoma. The J gene is TRBJ1-2, the V gene TRBV11-1; TRBD1 agrees at 7 bases. Sequencing used esophageal tumor tissue. In DNA form, the CDR3 reads TGTGCCAGCAGCTTAGCTACTCAGACAGGGCACGGCTACACCTTC. Translating it yields CASSLATQTGHGYTF.